The rows below give T cell receptor beta chains drawn from one sample of a study of technical replicates of blood from a handful of donors. TCRdb's copy holds only in-frame clones and misses some; the assay was immunoSEQ multiplex PCR. The data contain tens of thousands of clones, roughly 98% of them seen just once; the ten biggest clones take up over 0.15%. Sequencing was done on a sample of T cells isolated from PBMCs. These receptors were collected from a human donor in good health. Each CDR3 is given with its conserved first and last residue. A D gene is named only where the DNA matches it firmly. Clone size is given for some rows only: seen once, a few or many times, or a class if the clone is expanded.

d_call	v_call	clone_size	j_call	cdr3_aa	cdr3_nt
NA	TRBV5-1	NA	TRBJ2-3	CASSPRVGGGTGHTQYF	TGCGCCAGCAGCCCGAGAGTAGGGGGGGGGACCGGGCATACGCAGTATTTT
NA	TRBV5-4	NA	TRBJ2-1	CASSFTGMNEQFF	TGTGCCAGCAGCTTTACAGGGATGAATGAGCAGTTCTTC
TRBD2	TRBV30	NA	TRBJ2-3	CAWSPYFSSGISDTQYF	TGTGCCTGGAGCCCCTATTTTTCTAGCGGCATCTCCGATACGCAGTATTTT
NA	TRBV27	NA	TRBJ2-3	CASSFRLGYGDTQYF	TGTGCCAGCAGTTTCCGACTGGGTTATGGGGATACGCAGTATTTT
TRBD2	TRBV7-9	NA	TRBJ2-5	CASSPGGGGAETQYF	TGTGCCAGCAGCCCGGGGGGGGGCGGGGCGGAGACCCAGTACTTC
TRBD2	TRBV5-1	NA	TRBJ2-1	CASSLVAGGPRNEQFF	TGCGCCAGCAGCTTGGTGGCGGGGGGGCCCCGAAATGAGCAGTTCTTC
TRBD2	TRBV18	NA	TRBJ2-5	CASSLYSGRAVETQYF	TGTGCCAGCTCACTATATAGCGGGAGGGCCGTCGAGACCCAGTACTTC
TRBD1	TRBV30	NA	TRBJ1-6	CAWTAPRQGESSPLHF	TGTGCCTGGACCGCACCCCGACAGGGTGAGAGTTCACCCCTCCACTTT
NA	TRBV7-9	NA	TRBJ2-7	CASSLDRTSYEQYF	TGTGCCAGCAGCTTAGACAGAACCTCCTACGAGCAGTACTTC
TRBD2	TRBV10-2	NA	TRBJ2-7	CASSTIAGGSPYEQYF	TGCGCCAGCAGCACAATAGCGGGAGGGAGCCCCTACGAGCAGTACTTC
TRBD2	TRBV28	NA	TRBJ2-5	CASKAGGGQETQYF	TGTGCCAGCAAGGCGGGAGGGGGCCAAGAGACCCAGTACTTC
NA	TRBV7-9	NA	TRBJ1-1	CASSLADILNTEAFF	TGTGCCAGCAGCTTAGCGGACATACTAAACACTGAAGCTTTCTTT
NA	TRBV14	NA	TRBJ1-2	CASSQVAGMGGYTF	TGTGCCAGCAGCCAAGTGGCGGGGATGGGTGGCTACACCTTC
NA	TRBV29-1	NA	TRBJ2-1	CSVARGLRAPGGNEQFF	TGCAGCGTTGCCCGGGGGTTGAGGGCCCCCGGAGGCAATGAGCAGTTCTTC
TRBD1	TRBV5-1	NA	TRBJ2-2	CASTFGTGVEELFF	TGCGCCAGCACTTTCGGGACAGGGGTGGAGGAGCTGTTTTTT
TRBD2	TRBV30	NA	TRBJ2-2	CAWSLTSVGGELFF	TGTGCCTGGAGTTTGACTAGCGTGGGAGGGGAGCTGTTTTTT
NA	TRBV6-1	NA	TRBJ1-1	CASSEVARAFF	TGTGCCAGCAGTGAAGTAGCCAGAGCTTTCTTT
TRBD1	TRBV27	NA	TRBJ1-5	CASSPGTGQPQHF	TGTGCCAGCAGTCCCGGGACAGGACAGCCCCAGCATTTT
TRBD2	TRBV7-7	NA	TRBJ2-7	CASSSSLASEQYF	TGTGCTAGCAGCTCTTCACTAGCGTCCGAGCAGTACTTC
NA	TRBV19	NA	TRBJ1-2	CASRTESYGYTF	TGTGCCAGTAGGACAGAGTCCTATGGCTACACCTTC
NA	TRBV10-1	NA	TRBJ2-7	CASSSQDRYEQYF	TGCGCCAGCAGTTCTCAGGATAGATACGAGCAGTACTTC
NA	TRBV30	NA	TRBJ1-3	CAQAGLSGNTIYF	TGTGCCCAAGCAGGTTTATCTGGAAACACCATATATTTT
TRBD2	TRBV2	NA	TRBJ2-1	CATRVGGGGAGNEQFF	TGTGCCACCCGAGTAGGGGGCGGGGGGGCAGGGAATGAGCAGTTCTTC
TRBD2	TRBV29-1	NA	TRBJ2-7	CSVTLGLAGNEQYF	TGCAGCGTGACCCTGGGACTAGCGGGCAACGAGCAGTACTTC
NA	TRBV29-1	once	TRBJ2-3	CSAAWAGDTQYF	TGCAGCGCTGCTTGGGCAGGCGATACGCAGTATTTT
NA	TRBV5-4	NA	TRBJ2-1	CASSLERVGFF	TGTGCCAGCAGCTTGGAGCGGGTGGGGTTCTTC
NA	TRBV5-1	NA	TRBJ2-5	CASSLAMETQYF	TGCGCCAGCAGCTTGGCCATGGAGACCCAGTACTTC
TRBD1	TRBV2	NA	TRBJ1-5	CASSDSDRAQPQHF	TGTGCCAGCAGTGATTCGGACAGGGCGCAGCCCCAGCATTTT
NA	TRBV5-6	NA	TRBJ1-4	CASSTLRGWKSNGGEKLFF	TGTGCCAGCAGCACCCTAAGAGGGTGGAAATCCAATGGCGGTGAAAAACTGTTTTTT
NA	TRBV11-3	NA	TRBJ1-2	CASSLDLRSLSYGYTF	TGTGCCAGCAGCTTAGATCTGAGGAGCTTAAGCTATGGCTACACCTTC
NA	TRBV19	NA	TRBJ2-7	CASSVTGHRSYEQYF	TGTGCCAGTAGTGTAACGGGACACCGCTCCTACGAGCAGTACTTC
NA	TRBV7-9	NA	TRBJ2-2	CATPGLSTNTGELFF	TGTGCCACCCCAGGGTTGAGTACGAACACCGGGGAGCTGTTTTTT
NA	TRBV25-1	NA	TRBJ2-7	CASMALPNYEQYF	TGTGCCAGCATGGCCTTGCCGAACTACGAGCAGTACTTC
NA	TRBV6-5	NA	TRBJ1-1	CASQGNTEAFF	TGTGCCAGCCAGGGGAACACTGAAGCTTTCTTT
NA	TRBV30	NA	TRBJ1-2	CAWETVRYGYTF	TGTGCCTGGGAGACAGTACGCTATGGCTACACCTTC
TRBD1	TRBV5-1	NA	TRBJ1-2	CASRSPGQGARGYGYTF	TGCGCCAGCAGGTCACCGGGACAGGGGGCGCGCGGGTATGGCTACACCTTC
TRBD2	TRBV4-1	NA	TRBJ2-2	CASSQGTSGRWLTGELFF	TGCGCCAGCAGCCAAGGGACTAGCGGGAGGTGGTTAACCGGGGAGCTGTTTTTT
NA	TRBV13	once	TRBJ1-3	CASSSRRESSGNTIYF	TGTGCCAGCAGCTCTAGACGTGAGAGCTCTGGAAACACCATATATTTT
TRBD2	TRBV29-1	NA	TRBJ2-3	CSGSTSARGDTQYF	TGCAGCGGATCGACTAGCGCTCGAGGGGATACGCAGTATTTT
TRBD1	TRBV19	NA	TRBJ1-2	CASSSGQGVIYGYTF	TGTGCCAGTAGTTCCGGACAGGGGGTTATATATGGCTACACCTTC
TRBD1	TRBV7-8	NA	TRBJ2-7	CASSPFRQGQDEQYF	TGTGCCAGCAGTCCTTTTCGACAGGGGCAAGACGAGCAGTACTTC
NA	TRBV13	NA	TRBJ2-4	CASSLAGENIQYF	TGTGCCAGCAGCTTAGCAGGGGAAAACATTCAGTACTTC
NA	TRBV7-9	NA	TRBJ2-4	CASSLVHRGLTKNIQYF	TGTGCCAGCAGCTTAGTGCATCGGGGATTGACCAAAAACATTCAGTACTTC
NA	TRBV7-9	NA	TRBJ1-3	CASSSLASGNTIYF	TGTGCCAGCAGCAGCTTAGCCTCTGGAAACACCATATATTTT
TRBD2	TRBV7-6	NA	TRBJ2-3	CASSSLAGATDTQYF	TGTGCCAGCAGCTCGTTAGCGGGAGCGACAGATACGCAGTATTTT
TRBD2	TRBV10-1	NA	TRBJ2-1	CASSPTSGGSSYNEQFF	TGCGCCAGCAGTCCGACTAGCGGGGGGAGCTCCTACAATGAGCAGTTCTTC
NA	TRBV6-1	NA	TRBJ2-2	CASQDGELFF	TGTGCCAGCCAGGACGGGGAGCTGTTTTTT
TRBD2	TRBV5-1	NA	TRBJ2-5	CASSLMGLAEETQYF	TGCGCCAGCAGCTTGATGGGTCTAGCGGAAGAGACCCAGTACTTC
TRBD2	TRBV5-1	NA	TRBJ2-5	CASSLDGLAGVIETQYF	TGCGCCAGCAGCTTGGACGGACTAGCGGGAGTTATCGAGACCCAGTACTTC
NA	TRBV5-6	NA	TRBJ2-7	CASSPAGLAPSYEQYF	TGTGCCAGCAGTCCCGCGGGACTTGCTCCATCCTACGAGCAGTACTTC
TRBD1	TRBV30	NA	TRBJ1-4	CAWSPGQGAKEKLFF	TGTGCCTGGAGTCCGGGACAGGGGGCCAAGGAAAAACTGTTTTTT
TRBD1	TRBV2	once	TRBJ1-1	CASSSQGLNTEAFF	TGTGCCAGCAGCTCACAGGGGTTGAACACTGAAGCTTTCTTT
TRBD2	TRBV4-2	once	TRBJ2-7	CASSQEWASGSYEQYF	TGTGCCAGCAGCCAAGAATGGGCTAGCGGGAGCTACGAGCAGTACTTC